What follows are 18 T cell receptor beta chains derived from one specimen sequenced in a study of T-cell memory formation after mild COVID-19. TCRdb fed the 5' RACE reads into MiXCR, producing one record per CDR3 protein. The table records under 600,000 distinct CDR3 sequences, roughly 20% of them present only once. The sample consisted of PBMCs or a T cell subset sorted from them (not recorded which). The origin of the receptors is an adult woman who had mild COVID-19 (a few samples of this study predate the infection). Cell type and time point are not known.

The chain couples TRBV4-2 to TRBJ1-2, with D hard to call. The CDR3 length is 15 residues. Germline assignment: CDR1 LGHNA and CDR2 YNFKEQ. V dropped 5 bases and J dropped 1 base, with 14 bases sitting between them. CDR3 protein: CASSRTVDHNYGYTF. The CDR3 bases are TGTGCCAGCAGCAGGACGGTTGATCATAACTATGGCTACACCTTC.

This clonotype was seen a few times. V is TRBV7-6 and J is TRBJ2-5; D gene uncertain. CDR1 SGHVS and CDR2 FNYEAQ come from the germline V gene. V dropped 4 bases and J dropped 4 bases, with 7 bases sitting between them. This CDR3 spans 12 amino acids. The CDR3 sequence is CASSWPRETQYF. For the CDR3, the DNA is TGTGCCAGCAGCTGGCCGAGAGAGACCCAGTACTTC. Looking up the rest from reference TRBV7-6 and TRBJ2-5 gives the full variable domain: GAGVSQSPRYKVTKRGQDVALRCDPISGHVSLYWYRQALGQGPEFLTYFNYEAQQDKSGLPNDRFSAERPEGSISTLTIQRTEQRDSAMYRCASSWPRETQYFGPGTRLLVL.

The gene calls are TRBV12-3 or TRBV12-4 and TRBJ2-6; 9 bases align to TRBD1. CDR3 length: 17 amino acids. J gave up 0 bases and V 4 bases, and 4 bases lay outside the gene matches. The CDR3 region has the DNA TGTGCCAGCAGTTCACAGGGGGCAGGCTCTGGGGCCAACGTCCTGACTTTC. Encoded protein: CASSSQGAGSGANVLTF.

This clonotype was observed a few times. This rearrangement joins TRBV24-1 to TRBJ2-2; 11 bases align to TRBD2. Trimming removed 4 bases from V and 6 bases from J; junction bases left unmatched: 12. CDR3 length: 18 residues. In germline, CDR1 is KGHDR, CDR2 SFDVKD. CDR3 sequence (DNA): TGTGCCACCAGTGACCCTGGGACTAGCGGAGGGGGCGCCGGGGAGCTGTTTTTT. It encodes CATSDPGTSGGGAGELFF.

The CDR3 coding sequence is TGTGCCAGCAGCGTAGAACAGGGGGTGGTAGAGACCCAGTACTTC. Translation: CASSVEQGVVETQYF. The genes are TRBV7-2 and TRBJ2-5, with 8 bases aligning to TRBD1. This CDR3 comprises 15 residues. V lost 5 bases, J lost 4 bases, and 9 bases stayed unmatched. The V gene's germline CDR1 is SGHTA and CDR2 FQGNSA.

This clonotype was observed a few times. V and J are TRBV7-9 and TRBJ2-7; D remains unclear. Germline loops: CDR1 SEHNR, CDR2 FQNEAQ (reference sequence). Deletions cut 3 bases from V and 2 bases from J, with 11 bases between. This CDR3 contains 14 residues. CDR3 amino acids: CASSFQERTYEQYF. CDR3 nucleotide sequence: TGTGCCAGCAGCTTTCAGGAACGAACCTACGAGCAGTACTTC.

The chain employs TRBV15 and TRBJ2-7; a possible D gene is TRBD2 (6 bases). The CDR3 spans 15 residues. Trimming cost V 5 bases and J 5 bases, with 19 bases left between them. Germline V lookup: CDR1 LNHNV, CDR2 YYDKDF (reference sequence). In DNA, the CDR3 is TGTGCCACCAGCCCACCGGCGGGACGTATCCACGAGCAGTACTTC. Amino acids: CATSPPAGRIHEQYF.

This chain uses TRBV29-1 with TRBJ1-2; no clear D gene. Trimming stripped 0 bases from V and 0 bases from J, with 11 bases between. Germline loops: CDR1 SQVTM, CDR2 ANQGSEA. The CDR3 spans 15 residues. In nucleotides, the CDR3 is TGCAGCGTTGAAGATCTAACAGTTCCTAACTATGGCTACACCTTC. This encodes CSVEDLTVPNYGYTF.

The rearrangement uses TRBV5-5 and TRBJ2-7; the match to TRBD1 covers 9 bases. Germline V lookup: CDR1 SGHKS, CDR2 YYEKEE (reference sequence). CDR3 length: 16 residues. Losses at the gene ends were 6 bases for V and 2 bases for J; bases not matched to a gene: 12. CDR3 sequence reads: CASMPGDWTGAYEQYF. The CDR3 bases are TGTGCCAGCATGCCCGGGGATTGGACAGGGGCCTACGAGCAGTACTTC.

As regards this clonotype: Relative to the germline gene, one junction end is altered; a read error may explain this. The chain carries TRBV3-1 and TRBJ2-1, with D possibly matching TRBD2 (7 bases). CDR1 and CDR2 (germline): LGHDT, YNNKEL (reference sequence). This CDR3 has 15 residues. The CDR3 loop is CAISGQGLAGNEQFF. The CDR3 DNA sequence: TGTGCCATCAGCGGGCAGGGGTTAGCGGGCAATGAGCAGTTCTTC.

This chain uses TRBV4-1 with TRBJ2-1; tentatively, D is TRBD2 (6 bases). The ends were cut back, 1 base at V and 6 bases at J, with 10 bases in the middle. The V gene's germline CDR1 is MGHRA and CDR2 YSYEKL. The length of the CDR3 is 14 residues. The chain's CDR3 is CASSQGGDGNEQFF. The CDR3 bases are TGCGCCAGCAGCCAAGGGGGGGATGGCAATGAGCAGTTCTTC.

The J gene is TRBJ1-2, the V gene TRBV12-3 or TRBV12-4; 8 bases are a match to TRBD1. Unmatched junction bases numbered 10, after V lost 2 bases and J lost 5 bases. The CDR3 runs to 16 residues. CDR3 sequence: CASSLNAGGGRYGYTF. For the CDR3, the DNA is TGTGCCAGCAGTTTAAACGCAGGGGGCGGAAGGTATGGCTACACCTTC.

The CDR3 reads CATSRGERGFPPYNEQFF. The CDR3 region has the DNA TGTGCCACCAGCAGAGGGGAAAGGGGCTTCCCCCCCTACAATGAGCAGTTCTTC. V and J are TRBV15 and TRBJ2-1; the D gene is possibly TRBD1 (5 bases). The germline CDR1 and CDR2 sequences are LNHNV and YYDKDF (reference sequence). Trimming cost V 1 base and J 2 bases, with 18 bases left between them. This CDR3 contains 18 residues.

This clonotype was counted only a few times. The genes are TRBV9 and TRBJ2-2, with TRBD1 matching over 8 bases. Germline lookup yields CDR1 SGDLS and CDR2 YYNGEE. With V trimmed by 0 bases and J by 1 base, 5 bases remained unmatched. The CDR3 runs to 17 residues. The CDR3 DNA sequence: TGTGCCAGCAGCGTAGGAGCCGGGACAGGGAACACCGGGGAGCTGTTTTTT. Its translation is CASSVGAGTGNTGELFF.

CDR3 nucleotide sequence: TGTGCCAGCAGCCAAAGGGTACGGGAGGGAGCTTTCTTT. Encoded protein: CASSQRVREGAFF. The rearrangement uses TRBV3-1 and TRBJ1-1, with D unresolved. V was clipped by 2 bases and J by 10 bases, with 14 bases between them. CDR3 length: 13 residues. Germline values: CDR1 LGHDT, CDR2 YNNKEL (reference sequence).

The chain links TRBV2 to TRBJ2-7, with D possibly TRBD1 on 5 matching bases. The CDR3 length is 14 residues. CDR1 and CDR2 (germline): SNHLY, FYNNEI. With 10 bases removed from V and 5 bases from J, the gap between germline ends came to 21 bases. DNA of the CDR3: TGTGCCATCCGACACGAGGACATGGCCGACGAGCAGTACTTC. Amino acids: CAIRHEDMADEQYF. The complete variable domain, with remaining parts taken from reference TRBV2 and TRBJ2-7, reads EPEVTQTPSHQVTQMGQEVILRCVPISNHLYFYWYRQILGQKVEFLVSFYNNEISEKSEIFDDQFSVERPDGSNFTLKIRSTKLEDSAMYFCAIRHEDMADEQYFGPGTRLTVT.

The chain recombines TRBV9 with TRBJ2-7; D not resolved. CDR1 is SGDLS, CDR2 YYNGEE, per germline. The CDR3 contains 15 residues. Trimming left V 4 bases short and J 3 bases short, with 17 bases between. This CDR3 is CASSPGTTTDYEQYF. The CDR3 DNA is TGTGCCAGCAGCCCTGGAACCACGACGGACTACGAGCAGTACTTC.

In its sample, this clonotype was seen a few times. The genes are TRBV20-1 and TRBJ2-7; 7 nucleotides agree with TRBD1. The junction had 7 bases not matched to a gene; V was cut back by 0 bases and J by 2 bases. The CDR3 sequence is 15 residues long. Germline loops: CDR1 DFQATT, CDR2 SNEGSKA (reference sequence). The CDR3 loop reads CSARDRWTGTYEQYF. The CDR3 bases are TGCAGTGCTAGAGACCGGTGGACAGGCACCTACGAGCAGTACTTC.